This TCR beta chain is from a study of cytomegalovirus exposure and HLA in healthy donors. This CDR3 region has 13 residues. Trimming removed 7 bases from V and 2 bases from J, with 11 bases in between. Looked up from germline, CDR1 is MNHEY and CDR2 is SVGAGI. Amplification used 60 Vbeta primers and 13 Jbeta primers. Data came from immunoSEQ multiplex PCR; TCRdb stores just in-frame clones and leaves some out. The sample has 170,000 or so clones; 75% to 85% are singletons. This rearrangement joins TRBV6-5 to TRBJ2-5; D not certain. The sequence came from a young woman in good health and CMV-seropositive. Sequencing was performed on PBMCs. The CDR3 DNA follows: TGTGCCAGCAAATTTAGTATTCAAGAGACCCAGTACTTC. Translated: CASKFSIQETQYF.